Presented here are 3 T cell receptor beta chains from one specimen sequenced in a study of blood T cells in healthy people across ages. The use of a sample-barcoded 5' primer and a J-beta primer mix characterized a second PCR of roughly 6 to 11 cycles. TCRdb analysed the 5' RACE reads with MiXCR anew, one entry per CDR3 protein. The sample shows over 600,000 distinct CDR3 sequences, around 43% of them seen only once. Sequencing was carried out using blood. The source of these receptors is an elderly man in good health.

The rearrangement uses TRBV7-2 and TRBJ2-7; 8 nucleotides match TRBD2. V lost 3 bases to trimming and J lost 7 bases; unmatched junction nucleotides: 14. The CDR3 has 16 residues. Germline assignment: CDR1 SGHTA and CDR2 FQGNSA. CDR3 coding DNA: TGTGCCAGCAGCTTGGGACTAGGCGCTTCCTACAATGAGCAGTACTTC. Protein product: CASSLGLGASYNEQYF.

The V call is TRBV6-4, the J call TRBJ1-1; D call uncertain. Germline CDR1 MRHNA, CDR2 SNTAGT. V lost 2 bases to trimming and J lost 7 bases, with 11 bases between them. This CDR3 contains 13 residues. In DNA form, the CDR3 reads TGTGCCAGCAGTGACGACGAGACGAGTGAAGCTTTCTTT. It translates to CASSDDETSEAFF.

The V and J genes are TRBV4-3 and TRBJ2-1, with 7 bases identical to TRBD1. The DNA end is more similar to TRBJ2-7, so the J call may be wrong. Germline lookup yields CDR1 LGHNA and CDR2 YSLEER. The CDR3 runs 17 residues. In DNA, the CDR3 is TGCGCCAGCAGCCAAGATACTATGGGACAGATATACAATGAGCAGTACTTC. Translation: CASSQDTMGQIYNEQYF.